This TCR beta chain was recovered during a study of cytomegalovirus exposure and HLA in healthy donors. Study summary: HLA-typed donors were the source of some 85 million unique TCRs, which an early data release held.

Primers for the PCR totalled 60 Vbeta and 13 Jbeta. This table comes from immunoSEQ multiplex PCR, and its TCRdb copy is limited to in-frame clones, with some not included. The sample lists 100,000 or so clones, roughly 84% seen once, with roughly 2% in the top ten. Each of the donors was a healthy bone marrow donor. This receptor was identified in a man between 18 and 29 years old in good health and CMV-seronegative. What was sequenced was PBMCs.

The CDR3 loop reads CASSIPTGNTEAFF. In nucleotides, the CDR3 is TGTGCCAGTAGTATCCCCACAGGGAACACTGAAGCTTTCTTT. This chain links TRBV19 with TRBJ1-1, with D tentatively TRBD1 (5 bases). Germline values: CDR1 LNHDA, CDR2 SQIVND (reference sequence). With 3 bases removed from V and 1 base from J, the gap between germline ends came to 9 bases. The CDR3 has 14 amino acids.